This T cell receptor beta chain came from a study of T cells in Graves' hyperthyroidism and ophthalmopathy. V was pared by 6 bases and J by 6 bases, with 11 bases between. This CDR3 region has 12 residues. CDR1 and CDR2 (germline): MDHEN, SYDVKM. With regard to this clonotype: Its target is not known.

Absent ophthalmopathy progression within 18 months defined stable Graves' hyperthyroidism. Study-wide points: Ophthalmopathy and stable hyperthyroidism were told apart by a 13 V-J model.

Template material for amplifying TCR beta CDR3 regions consisted of RNA transcripts. TCR CDR3 regions were first amplified by RT-PCR with HTBI primers. TCRdb reanalysed the multiplex PCR reads using MiXCR and keeps one entry per CDR3 protein. There are 350,000 to 500,000 distinct CDR3 sequences in the sample; about 13% occur only once, and around 5.3% lies in the top ten. The TCR sequence derives from a young woman with Graves' hyperthyroidism. The V and J genes are TRBV28 and TRBJ1-1; D is ambiguous. Material for sequencing was blood. The CDR3 DNA reads TGTGCCAGCAGGTCGATTTTCGCTGAAGCTTTCTTT. It is translated as CASRSIFAEAFF. The whole variable domain, remainder taken from reference TRBV28 and TRBJ1-1, is DVKVTQSSRYLVKRTGEKVFLECVQDMDHENMFWYRQDPGLGLRLIYFSYDVKMKEKGDIPEGYSVSREKKERFSLILESASTNQTSMYLCASRSIFAEAFFGQGTRLTVV.